These 8 T cell receptor beta chains originate from one sample sequenced in a study of neurological immune-mediated disorders. TCRdb re-derived calls from the 5' RACE reads in MiXCR, one entry per CDR3 protein. Among about 45,000 distinct CDR3 sequences, roughly 12% were seen once, and the ten largest hold around 10%. Specified time point: longitudinal time-point 3. What was sequenced was PBMCs. These receptors all stem from a man between 25 and 39 years old in good health.

This clonotype was detected many times. V and J are TRBV5-1 and TRBJ2-1; D gene ambiguous. V gave up 4 bases and J gave up 6 bases, with 5 bases separating them. Germline assignment: CDR1 SGHRS and CDR2 YFSETQ. The CDR3 totals 11 residues. CDR3 coding DNA: TGCGCCAGCAGCCTAAGCAATGAGCAGTTCTTC. Its protein product is CASSLSNEQFF.

At least ten counts were recorded for this clonotype. The chain has TRBV6-1 and TRBJ2-2; 9 bases map to TRBD1. The CDR3 sequence is 14 residues long. Trimming at V came to 7 bases and at J to 3 bases, leaving 3 bases not matched to a gene. Germline loops: CDR1 MNHNS, CDR2 SASEGT. CDR3 sequence (DNA): TGTGCCAGCATGGGACAGGGAGACACCGGGGAGCTGTTTTTT. It specifies CASMGQGDTGELFF.

This clonotype was found a few times. This sequence joins TRBV20-1 and TRBJ2-2; TRBD1 aligns across 10 bases. The CDR3 consists of 15 residues. Trimming removed 5 bases from V and 4 bases from J; junction bases left unmatched: 7. Germline lookup yields CDR1 DFQATT and CDR2 SNEGSKA (reference sequence). CDR3 sequence reads: CSARGTGVSTGELFF. The DNA of the CDR3 is TGCAGTGCTCGCGGGACAGGGGTTAGCACCGGGGAGCTGTTTTTT.

In its sample, this clonotype was seen a few times. A read error is possible here, since a much larger clone lies one base away. V is TRBV13 and J is TRBJ2-3; no clear D. Near its end, the DNA agrees better with TRBJ1-5, so the J call may be wrong. CDR1 is PRHDT and CDR2 is FYEKMQ in the germline V gene (reference sequence). The CDR3 has 15 residues. The CDR3 region has the DNA TGTGCCAGCAGCTTGAATAGGATTGGTACAGATACGCAGCATTTT. Translating it yields CASSLNRIGTDTQHF.

Ten or more counts support this clonotype. This chain links TRBV12-3 or TRBV12-4 with TRBJ1-2; a possible D gene is TRBD1 (6 bases). The CDR3 runs to 15 residues. V lost 0 bases, J lost 3 bases, and 11 bases lay in between. The CDR3 region has the DNA TGTGCCAGCAGTTTAGCGTCAGGGGAGTACTATGGCTACACCTTC. Amino acid sequence: CASSLASGEYYGYTF.

Many counts were recorded for this clonotype. The V and J genes are TRBV20-1 and TRBJ2-1, with 14 bases lining up with TRBD2. J lost 8 bases, V lost 5 bases, and 8 bases had no gene match. There are 15 residues in the CDR3. CDR1 is DFQATT, CDR2 SNEGSKA, per germline (reference sequence). Here the CDR3 reads CSAPGTSGRIYEQFF. The CDR3 DNA is TGCAGTGCTCCAGGGACTAGCGGGAGAATATATGAGCAGTTCTTC.

The rearrangement links TRBV19 to TRBJ2-1, with TRBD2 matching over 8 bases. This CDR3 is 15 amino acids long. V lost 3 bases and J lost 7; bases outside the gene matches: 8. CDR1 and CDR2 (germline): LNHDA, SQIVND (reference sequence). In DNA, the CDR3 is TGTGCCAGTAGTATCGCTAGCGGGCATTGGAATGAGCAGTTCTTC. Its protein is CASSIASGHWNEQFF.

The V call is TRBV18, the J call TRBJ1-2; D unresolved. From germline, CDR1 is KGHSH and CDR2 LQKENI. This CDR3 is built from 15 residues. Trimming removed 1 base at V and 2 bases at J, with 11 bases between. CDR3 coding DNA: TGTGCCAGCTCACCACGACACCTTCCCAACTATGGCTACACCTTC. As protein: CASSPRHLPNYGYTF.